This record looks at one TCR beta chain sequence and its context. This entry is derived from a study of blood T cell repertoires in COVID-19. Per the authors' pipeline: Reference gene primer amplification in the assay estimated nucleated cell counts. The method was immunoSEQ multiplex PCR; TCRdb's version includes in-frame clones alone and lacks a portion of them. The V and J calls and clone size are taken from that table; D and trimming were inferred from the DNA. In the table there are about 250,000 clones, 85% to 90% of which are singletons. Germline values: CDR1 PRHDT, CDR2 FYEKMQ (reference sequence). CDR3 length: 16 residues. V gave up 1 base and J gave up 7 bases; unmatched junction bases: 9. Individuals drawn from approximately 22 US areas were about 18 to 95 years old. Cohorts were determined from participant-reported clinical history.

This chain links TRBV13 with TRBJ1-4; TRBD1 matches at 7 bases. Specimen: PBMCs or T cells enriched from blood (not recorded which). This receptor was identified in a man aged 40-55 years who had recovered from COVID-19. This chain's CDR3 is CASSLEEGGVGEKLFF. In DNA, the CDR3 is TGTGCCAGCAGCTTAGAGGAAGGGGGCGTAGGTGAAAAACTGTTTTTT. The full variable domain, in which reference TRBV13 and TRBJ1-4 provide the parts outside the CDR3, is AAGVIQSPRHLIKEKRETATLKCYPIPRHDTVYWYQQGPGQDPQFLISFYEKMQSDKGSIPDRFSAQQFSDYHSELNMSSLELGDSALYFCASSLEEGGVGEKLFFGSGTQLSVL.